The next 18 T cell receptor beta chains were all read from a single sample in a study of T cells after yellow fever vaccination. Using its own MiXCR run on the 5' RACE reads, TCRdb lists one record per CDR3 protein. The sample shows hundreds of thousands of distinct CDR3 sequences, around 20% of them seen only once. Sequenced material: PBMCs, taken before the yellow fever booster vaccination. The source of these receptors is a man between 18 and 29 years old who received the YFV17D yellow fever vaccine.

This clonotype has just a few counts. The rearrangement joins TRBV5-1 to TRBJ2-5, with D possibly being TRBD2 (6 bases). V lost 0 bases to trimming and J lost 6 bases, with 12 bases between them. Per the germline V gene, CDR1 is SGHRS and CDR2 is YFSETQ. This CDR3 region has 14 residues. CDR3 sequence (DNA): TGCGCCAGCAGCTTGGACACGGGGGAACAGACCCAGTACTTC. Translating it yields CASSLDTGEQTQYF.

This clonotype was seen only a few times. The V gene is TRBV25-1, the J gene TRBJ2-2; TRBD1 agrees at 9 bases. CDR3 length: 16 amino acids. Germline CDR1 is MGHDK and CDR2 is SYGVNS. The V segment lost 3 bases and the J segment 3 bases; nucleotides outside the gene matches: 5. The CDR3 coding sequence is TGTGCCAGCAGTGACCCCCGGACAGGGGACACCGGGGAGCTGTTTTTT. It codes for CASSDPRTGDTGELFF.

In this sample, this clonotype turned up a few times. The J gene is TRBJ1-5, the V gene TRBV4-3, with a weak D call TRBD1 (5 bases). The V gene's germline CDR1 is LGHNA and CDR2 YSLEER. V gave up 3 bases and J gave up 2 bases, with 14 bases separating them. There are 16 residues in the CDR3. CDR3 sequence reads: CASSQGLGSGNQPQHF. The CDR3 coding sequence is TGCGCCAGCAGCCAGGGGCTGGGATCCGGCAATCAGCCCCAGCATTTT.

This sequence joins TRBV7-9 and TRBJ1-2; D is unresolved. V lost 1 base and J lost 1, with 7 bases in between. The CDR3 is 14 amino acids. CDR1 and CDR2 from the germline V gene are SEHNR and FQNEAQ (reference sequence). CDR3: CASSLGINNYGYTF. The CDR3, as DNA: TGTGCCAGCAGCTTAGGTATCAATAACTATGGCTACACCTTC.

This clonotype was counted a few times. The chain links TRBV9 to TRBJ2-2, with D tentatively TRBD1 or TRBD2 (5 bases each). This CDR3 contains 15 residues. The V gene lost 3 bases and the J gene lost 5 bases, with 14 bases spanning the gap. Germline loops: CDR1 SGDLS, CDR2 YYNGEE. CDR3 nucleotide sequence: TGTGCCAGCAGCGGGGGACCAGGATGGACCGGGGAGCTGTTTTTT. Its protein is CASSGGPGWTGELFF.

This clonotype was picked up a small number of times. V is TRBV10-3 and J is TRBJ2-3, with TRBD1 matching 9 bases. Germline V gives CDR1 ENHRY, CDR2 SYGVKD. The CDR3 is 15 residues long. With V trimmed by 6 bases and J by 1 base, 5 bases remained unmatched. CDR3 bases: TGTGCCATCAGCCCACAGGGGGCCGGCACAGATACGCAGTATTTT. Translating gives CAISPQGAGTDTQYF.

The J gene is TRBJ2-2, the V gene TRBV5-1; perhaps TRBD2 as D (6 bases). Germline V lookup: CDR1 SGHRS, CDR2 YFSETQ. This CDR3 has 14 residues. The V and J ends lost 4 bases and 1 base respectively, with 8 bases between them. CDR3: CASSDGRNTGELFF. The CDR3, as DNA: TGCGCCAGCAGCGACGGGAGGAACACCGGGGAGCTGTTTTTT.

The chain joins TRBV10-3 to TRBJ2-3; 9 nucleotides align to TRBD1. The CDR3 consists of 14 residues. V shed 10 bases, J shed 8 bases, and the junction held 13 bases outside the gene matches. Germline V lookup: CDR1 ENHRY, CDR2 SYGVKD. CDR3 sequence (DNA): TGTGCCACGCAGCCGGGACAGGGACCTGGTACGCAGTATTTT. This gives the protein CATQPGQGPGTQYF.

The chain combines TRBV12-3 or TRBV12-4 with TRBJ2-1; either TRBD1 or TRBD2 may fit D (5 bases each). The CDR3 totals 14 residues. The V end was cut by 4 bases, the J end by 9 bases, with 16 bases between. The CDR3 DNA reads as TGTGCCAGCAGTTGGGGACCTCCGACGGGTGAGCAGTTCTTC. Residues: CASSWGPPTGEQFF.

CDR3 DNA sequence: TGCGCCAGCAGCCCGGGACTAGCGGGGGGCCGCAGCTCCTACAATGAGCAGTTCTTC. Protein product: CASSPGLAGGRSSYNEQFF. The chain has TRBV5-1 and TRBJ2-1, with 15 bases lining up with TRBD2. This CDR3 comprises 19 residues. Germline V gene lookup returns CDR1 SGHRS and CDR2 YFSETQ. V lost 4 bases to trimming and J lost 0 bases; unmatched junction nucleotides: 8.

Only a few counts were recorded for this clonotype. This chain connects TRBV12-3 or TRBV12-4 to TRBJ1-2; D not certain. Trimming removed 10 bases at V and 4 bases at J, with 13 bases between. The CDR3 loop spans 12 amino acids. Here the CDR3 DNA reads TGTGCCATCGACGGAAACAGCTATGGCTACACCTTC. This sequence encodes CAIDGNSYGYTF.

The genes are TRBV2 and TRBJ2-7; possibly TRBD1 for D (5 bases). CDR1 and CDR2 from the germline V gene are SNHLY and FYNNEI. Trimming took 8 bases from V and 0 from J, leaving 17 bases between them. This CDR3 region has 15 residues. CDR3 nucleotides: TGTGCCAGCGGACAACAGGCCCCGAGCTCCTACGAGCAGTACGTC. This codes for CASGQQAPSSYEQYV.

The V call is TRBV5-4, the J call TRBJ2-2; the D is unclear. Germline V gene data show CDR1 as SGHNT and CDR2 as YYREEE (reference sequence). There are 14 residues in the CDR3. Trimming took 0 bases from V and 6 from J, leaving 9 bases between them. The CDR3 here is CASSLVSAPGELFF. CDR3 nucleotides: TGTGCCAGCAGCTTGGTGTCAGCCCCCGGGGAGCTGTTTTTT.

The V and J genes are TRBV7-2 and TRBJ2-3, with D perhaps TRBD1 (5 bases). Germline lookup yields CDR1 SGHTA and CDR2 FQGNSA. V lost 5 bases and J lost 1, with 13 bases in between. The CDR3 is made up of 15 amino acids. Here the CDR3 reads CASSPLSTGTDTQYF. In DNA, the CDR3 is TGTGCCAGCAGCCCTCTTTCGACAGGCACAGATACGCAGTATTTT. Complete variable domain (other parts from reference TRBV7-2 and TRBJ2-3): GAGVSQSPSNKVTEKGKDVELRCDPISGHTALYWYRQSLGQGLEFLIYFQGNSAPDKSGLPSDRFSAERTGGSVSTLTIQRTQQEDSAVYLCASSPLSTGTDTQYFGPGTRLTVL.

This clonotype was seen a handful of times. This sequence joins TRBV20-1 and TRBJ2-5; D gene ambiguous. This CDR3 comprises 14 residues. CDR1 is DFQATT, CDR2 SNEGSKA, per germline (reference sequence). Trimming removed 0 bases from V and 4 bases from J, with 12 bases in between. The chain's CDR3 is CSARDLRTIETQYF. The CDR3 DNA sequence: TGCAGTGCTAGAGATCTCCGGACCATAGAGACCCAGTACTTC.

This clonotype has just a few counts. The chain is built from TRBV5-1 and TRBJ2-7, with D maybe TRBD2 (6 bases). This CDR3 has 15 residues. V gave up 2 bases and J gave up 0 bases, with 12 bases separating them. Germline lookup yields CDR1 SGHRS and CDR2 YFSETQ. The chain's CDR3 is CASSLEAGSSYEQYF. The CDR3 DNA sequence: TGCGCCAGCAGCTTAGAGGCGGGAAGCTCCTACGAGCAGTACTTC.

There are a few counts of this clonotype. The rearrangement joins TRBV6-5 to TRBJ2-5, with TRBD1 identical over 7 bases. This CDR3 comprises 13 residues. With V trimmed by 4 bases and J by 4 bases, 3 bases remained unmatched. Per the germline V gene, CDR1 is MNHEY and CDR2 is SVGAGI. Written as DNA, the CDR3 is TGTGCCAGCAGTTTCGACAGGGTAGAGACCCAGTACTTC. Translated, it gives CASSFDRVETQYF.

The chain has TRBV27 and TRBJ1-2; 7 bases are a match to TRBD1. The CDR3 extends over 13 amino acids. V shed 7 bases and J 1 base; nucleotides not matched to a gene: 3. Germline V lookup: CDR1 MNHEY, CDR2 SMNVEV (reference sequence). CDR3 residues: CASKQGINYGYTF. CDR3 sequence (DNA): TGTGCCAGCAAACAGGGGATTAACTATGGCTACACCTTC.